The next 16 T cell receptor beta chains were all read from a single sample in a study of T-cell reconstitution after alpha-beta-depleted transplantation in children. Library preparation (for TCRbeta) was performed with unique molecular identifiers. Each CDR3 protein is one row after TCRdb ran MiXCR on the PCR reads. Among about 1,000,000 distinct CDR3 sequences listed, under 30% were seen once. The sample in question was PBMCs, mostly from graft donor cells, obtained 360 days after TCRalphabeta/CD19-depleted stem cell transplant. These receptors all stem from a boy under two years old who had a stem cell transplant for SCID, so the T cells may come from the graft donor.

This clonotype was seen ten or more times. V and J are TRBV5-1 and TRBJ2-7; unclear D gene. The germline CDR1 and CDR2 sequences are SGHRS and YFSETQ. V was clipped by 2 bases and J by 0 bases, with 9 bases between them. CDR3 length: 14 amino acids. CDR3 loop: CASSFGVNSYEQYF. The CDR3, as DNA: TGCGCCAGCAGCTTTGGTGTTAACTCCTACGAGCAGTACTTC.

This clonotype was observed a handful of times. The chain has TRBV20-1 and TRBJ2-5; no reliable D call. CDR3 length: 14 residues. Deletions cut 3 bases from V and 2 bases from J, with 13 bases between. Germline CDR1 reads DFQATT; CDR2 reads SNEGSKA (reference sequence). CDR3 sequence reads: CSARRSAGQETQYF. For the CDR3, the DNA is TGCAGTGCTAGGAGGTCTGCAGGACAAGAGACCCAGTACTTC.

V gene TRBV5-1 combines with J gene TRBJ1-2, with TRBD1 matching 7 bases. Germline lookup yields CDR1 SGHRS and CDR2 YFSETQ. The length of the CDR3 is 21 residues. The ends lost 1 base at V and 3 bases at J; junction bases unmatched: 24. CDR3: CASSLRGRLSGASGLYYGYTF. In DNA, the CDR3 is TGCGCCAGCAGCTTGAGGGGGCGCCTCTCAGGGGCCTCGGGACTCTACTATGGCTACACCTTC.

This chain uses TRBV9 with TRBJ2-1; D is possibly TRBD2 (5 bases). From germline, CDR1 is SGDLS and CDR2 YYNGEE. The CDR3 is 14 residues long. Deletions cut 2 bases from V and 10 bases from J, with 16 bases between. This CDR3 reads CASSVPQYAGEQFF. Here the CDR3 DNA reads TGTGCCAGCAGCGTCCCTCAATACGCGGGCGAGCAGTTCTTC. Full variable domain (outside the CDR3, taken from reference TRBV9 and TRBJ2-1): DSGVTQTPKHLITATGQRVTLRCSPRSGDLSVYWYQQSLDQGLQFLIQYYNGEERAKGNILERFSAQQFPDLHSELNLSSLELGDSALYFCASSVPQYAGEQFFGPGTRLTVL.

The CDR3 spells CASSPRDSVYYEQYF. The CDR3 DNA reads TGTGCCAGCAGCCCCCGGGACAGTGTTTACTACGAGCAGTACTTC. The J gene is TRBJ2-7, the V gene TRBV12-3 or TRBV12-4; TRBD1 matches at 7 bases. The CDR3 consists of 15 residues. Trimming removed 6 bases from V and 3 bases from J; junction bases left unmatched: 11.

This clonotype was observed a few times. The CDR3 spells CASSKGTAIYEQYF. The CDR3 DNA follows: TGTGCCAGCAGTAAAGGGACAGCTATTTACGAGCAGTACTTC. This chain uses TRBV11-2 with TRBJ2-7, with 7 bases lining up with TRBD1. Germline V gene lookup returns CDR1 SGHAT and CDR2 FQNNGV. The CDR3 extends over 14 amino acids. The J segment lost 4 bases and the V segment lost 6 bases, leaving 9 bases of the junction unmatched.

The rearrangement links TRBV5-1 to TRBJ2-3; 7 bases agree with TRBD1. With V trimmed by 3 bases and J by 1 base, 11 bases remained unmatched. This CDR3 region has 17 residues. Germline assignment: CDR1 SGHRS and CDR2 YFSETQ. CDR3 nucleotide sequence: TGCGCCAGCAGCTCGAGTACCACCGGGACAGGCACAGATACGCAGTATTTT. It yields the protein CASSSSTTGTGTDTQYF.

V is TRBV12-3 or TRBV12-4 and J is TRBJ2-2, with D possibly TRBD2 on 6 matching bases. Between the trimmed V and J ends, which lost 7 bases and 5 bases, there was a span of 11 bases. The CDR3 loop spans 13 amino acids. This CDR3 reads CASNRGGTGELFF. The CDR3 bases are TGTGCCAGCAACCGTGGAGGGACCGGGGAGCTGTTTTTT.

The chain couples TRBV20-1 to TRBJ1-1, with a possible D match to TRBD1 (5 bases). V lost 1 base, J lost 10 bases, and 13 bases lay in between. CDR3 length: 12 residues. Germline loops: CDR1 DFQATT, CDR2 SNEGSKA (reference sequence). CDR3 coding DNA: TGCAGTGCTAGAGGGGGAGGGGTAGGAGCTTTCTTT. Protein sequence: CSARGGGVGAFF.

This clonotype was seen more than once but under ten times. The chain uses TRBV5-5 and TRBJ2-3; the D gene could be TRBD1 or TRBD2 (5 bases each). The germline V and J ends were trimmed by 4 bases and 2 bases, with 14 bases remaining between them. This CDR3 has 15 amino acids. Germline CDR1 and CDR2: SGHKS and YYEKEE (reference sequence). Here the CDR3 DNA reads TGTGCCAGCAGCGCAGAGGGACGGGACACAGATACGCAGTATTTT. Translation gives CASSAEGRDTDTQYF.

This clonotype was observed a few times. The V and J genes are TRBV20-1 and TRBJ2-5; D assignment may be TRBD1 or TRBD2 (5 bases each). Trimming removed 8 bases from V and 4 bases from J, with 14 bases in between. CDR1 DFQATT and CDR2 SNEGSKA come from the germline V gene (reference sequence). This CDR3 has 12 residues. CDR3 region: CSPSRDRETQYF. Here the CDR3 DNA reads TGCAGTCCTTCCCGGGACCGAGAGACCCAGTACTTC.

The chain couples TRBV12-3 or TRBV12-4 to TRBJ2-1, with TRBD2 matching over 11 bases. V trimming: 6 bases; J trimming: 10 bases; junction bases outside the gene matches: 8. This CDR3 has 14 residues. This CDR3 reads CASSPIAGGPEQFF. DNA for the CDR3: TGTGCCAGCAGCCCTATAGCGGGGGGGCCCGAGCAGTTCTTC.

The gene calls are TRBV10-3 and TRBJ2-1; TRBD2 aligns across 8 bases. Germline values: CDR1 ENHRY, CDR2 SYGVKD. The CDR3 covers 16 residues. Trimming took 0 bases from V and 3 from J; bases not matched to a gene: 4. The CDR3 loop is CAISESRGGNYNEQFF. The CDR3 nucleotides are TGTGCCATCAGTGAGTCTCGGGGGGGAAACTACAATGAGCAGTTCTTC.

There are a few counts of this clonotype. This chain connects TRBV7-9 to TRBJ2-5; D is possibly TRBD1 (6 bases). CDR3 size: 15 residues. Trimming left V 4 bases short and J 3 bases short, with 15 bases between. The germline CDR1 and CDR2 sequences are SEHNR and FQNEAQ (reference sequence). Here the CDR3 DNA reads TGTGCCAGCAGCTCCTGGACAGTTACGAAAGAGACCCAGTACTTC. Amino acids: CASSSWTVTKETQYF.

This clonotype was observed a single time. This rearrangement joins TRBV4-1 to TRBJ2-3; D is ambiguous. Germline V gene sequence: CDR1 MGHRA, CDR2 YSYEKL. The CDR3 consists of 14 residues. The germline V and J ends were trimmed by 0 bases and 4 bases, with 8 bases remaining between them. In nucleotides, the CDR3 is TGCGCCAGCAGCCAAGAATGGTTGGCAGATACGCAGTATTTT. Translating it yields CASSQEWLADTQYF.

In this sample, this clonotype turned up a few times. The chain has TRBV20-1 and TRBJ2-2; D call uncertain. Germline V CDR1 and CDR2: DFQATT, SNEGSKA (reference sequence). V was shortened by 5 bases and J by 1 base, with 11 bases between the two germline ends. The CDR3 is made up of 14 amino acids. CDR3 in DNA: TGCAGTGCTTTCGGACCCAGGAACACCGGGGAGCTGTTTTTT. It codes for CSAFGPRNTGELFF.